This section outlines one T cell receptor beta chain sequence together with its context. This sample stems from a study of shared clonotypes between healthy human individuals. V lost 5 bases to trimming and J lost 7 bases, with 9 bases between them. Germline assignment: CDR1 SGHTA and CDR2 FQGTGA. The CDR3 contains 12 residues. Measured with immunoSEQ multiplex PCR; TCRdb has only the in-frame clones, and not every one. Of some 2,500,000 clones listed, roughly 92% are singletons. Sequencing used naive CD4+ T cells from PBMCs. Subset in this sample: CD45RA+ positively selected. This chain uses TRBV7-3 with TRBJ2-1, with D possibly TRBD2 on 6 matching bases. The origin of this receptor is a man aged 18 to 35 in good health. Some clones in this sample may be carry-over from other donors' samples. The CDR3 loop is CASSRAGNEQFF. CDR3 coding DNA: TGTGCCAGCAGCCGCGCGGGGAATGAGCAGTTCTTC.